This is a list of T cell receptor beta chains from one sample in a study of blood T cells in healthy people across ages. TCRdb processed the 5' RACE reads anew with MiXCR; each CDR3 protein has one entry. The top ten clones hold 20% to 25% of a sample with 1.8 million or so distinct CDR3 sequences, about two fifths of them seen once. The sample was blood. Receptor source: a human donor in good health. The CDR3 runs from the conserved cysteine through the conserved F or W. Fields, in order: D gene, J gene, clone size, V gene, CDR3 protein, CDR3 DNA. D genes are given only for firm matches. Size is omitted from some rows. Given values are once, few, many or a class for expanded clones.

d_gene: TRBD1
j_gene: TRBJ2-1
abundance: few
v_gene: TRBV11-2
CDR3aa: CAGSSGTVDEQFF
CDR3nt: TGTGCCGGCAGCTCCGGGACAGTGGATGAGCAGTTCTTC

d_gene: .
j_gene: TRBJ1-5
abundance: few
v_gene: TRBV5-5
CDR3aa: CASSRRPDSGQPQHF
CDR3nt: TGTGCCAGCAGCCGGCGACCGGATTCTGGGCAGCCCCAGCATTTT

d_gene: TRBD1
j_gene: TRBJ1-2
abundance: .
v_gene: TRBV5-1
CDR3aa: CASSSTRTGANYGYTF
CDR3nt: TGCGCCAGCAGCTCCACTCGGACAGGGGCTAACTATGGCTACACCTTC

d_gene: .
j_gene: TRBJ2-7
abundance: .
v_gene: TRBV7-2
CDR3aa: CASSHRAEYYEQYF
CDR3nt: TGTGCCAGCAGCCATAGGGCAGAATACTACGAGCAGTACTTC

d_gene: .
j_gene: TRBJ2-6
abundance: .
v_gene: TRBV20-1
CDR3aa: CSARPRTVISGANVLTF
CDR3nt: TGCAGTGCTAGACCTCGGACAGTTATCTCTGGGGCCAACGTCCTGACTTTC

d_gene: .
j_gene: TRBJ2-5
abundance: many
v_gene: TRBV20-1
CDR3aa: CSARVGGQETQYF
CDR3nt: TGCAGTGCTAGAGTGGGAGGTCAAGAGACCCAGTACTTC

d_gene: TRBD1
j_gene: TRBJ2-1
abundance: .
v_gene: TRBV7-6
CDR3aa: CASSPSYPLNRGSRQFF
CDR3nt: TGTGCCAGCAGCCCCTCGTATCCCCTGAACAGGGGGTCAAGGCAGTTCTTC

d_gene: .
j_gene: TRBJ2-6
abundance: .
v_gene: TRBV20-1
CDR3aa: CSARGVRGGANVLTF
CDR3nt: TGCAGTGCTAGAGGGGTCAGGGGTGGGGCCAACGTCCTGACTTTC

d_gene: TRBD2
j_gene: TRBJ2-7
abundance: .
v_gene: TRBV9
CDR3aa: CASSRMAGGSYEQYF
CDR3nt: TGTGCCAGCAGCCGGATGGCGGGGGGGTCCTACGAGCAGTACTTC

d_gene: TRBD2
j_gene: TRBJ2-1
abundance: few
v_gene: TRBV11-1
CDR3aa: CASSLGATSGRDNEQFF
CDR3nt: TGTGCCAGCAGCTTAGGCGCGACTAGCGGTCGCGACAATGAGCAGTTCTTC